This TCR beta chain was documented in a study of T-cell memory formation after mild COVID-19 listed by TCRdb under 2021. As for the study more broadly: TCR sequence clusters from the two donors were largely donor specific. Longitudinal TCRalpha and TCRbeta repertoire sequencing tracked T-cell clones expanding and contracting after mild COVID-19 in a couple of donors. The cohort comprised two young, previously healthy adult volunteers, one female and one male. What the study reported, not specific to this receptor: SARS-CoV-2 specificity of the second-wave clones peaking on day 37 was not confirmed. The study covered only a couple of mild cases, and larger cohorts including severe cases with pre-infection samples were considered necessary. The detection of some responding clones in pre-infection memory suggests that pre-existing cross-reactive memory T cells joined the SARS-CoV-2 response. Balanced CD4/CD8 phenotypes were observed for clones contracting from day 15 to 85, whereas a bias towards CD4+ was observed for a second wave of clones expanding from day 15 to 37. Contracting CD4+ clones turned up mainly in the CM and EM memory subsets, whereas EMRA was where CD8+ clones were enriched.

This clonotype was found many times. It lacks a known antigen. The input lacks base qualities; no much larger clone sits a single base away. The instrument was an Illumina NovaSeq 6000. cDNA libraries for TCRalpha and TCRbeta were prepared by 5'RACE using constant-segment primers, with sample barcodes and unique molecular identifiers added. RNA was extracted from every sample with Trizol reagent. Libraries were amplified in two PCR steps, with a second sample barcode and Illumina TruSeq adapters added in the second step. Sequencing of libraries was performed on an Illumina NovaSeq with 2 x 150 bp paired-end reads. Per the authors' processing: With migec v1.2.7, reads were demultiplexed and then collapsed into UMI-guided consensus sequences. Using mixcr v2.1.11, UMI consensuses were aligned to TRA and TRB V and J templates and then assembled into clonotypes. Expanded or contracted clonotypes were those called significant by both edgeR and NoisET, with noise models trained on biological replicates. For edgeR calls, a false discovery rate-adjusted p below 0.01 and a log2 fold-change threshold of 1 were applied. As an exploratory analysis of dynamics, PCA with hierarchical clustering was applied to max-normalized trajectories of the 1000 most abundant clonotypes. Each responding clone was given a CD4 or CD8 phenotype based on the CD4+ and CD8+ repertoires, which had been sequenced separately. TCRdb trimmed the raw reads at Q25, called clones with MiXCR and kept productive beta chains. Rows with a matching CDR3 protein are joined into one entry that keeps the most common DNA and genes. V and J calls and clone size were set by TCRdb, not the authors. Here the sample has 500,000 to 550,000 distinct CDR3 sequences; approximately 20% occur a single time. The biggest ten clones account for under 15% of the sample.

Ficoll-Paque density gradient centrifugation was the method used to isolate PBMCs. What was sequenced was PBMCs or a T cell subset sorted from them (not recorded which). This TCR came from an adult woman who had mild COVID-19 (a few samples of this study predate the infection). The sample titles of this study are shuffled in the database, so cell type and time point are left out; the donor was told from shared clones.

CDR3 sequence: CASRGYSNQPQHF. The nucleotide sequence reads TGTGCCAGCAGGGGATATAGCAATCAGCCCCAGCATTTT. This chain joins TRBV7-2 to TRBJ1-5, with the D gene call left open. Trimming takes 6 bases from V and 0 bases from J, and the germline ends sit 6 bases apart. In the germline V gene, CDR1 corresponds to SGHTA and CDR2 to FQGNSA. The CDR3 has 13 amino acids, counting the end cysteine and phenylalanine. Just CDR3 DNA is preserved here, 39 bases in frame from base 1.